These 7 T cell receptor beta chains originate from one sample sequenced in a study of T-cell memory formation after mild COVID-19. TCRdb redid the calling of the 5' RACE reads with MiXCR, one entry per CDR3 protein. The table shows a few hundred thousand distinct CDR3 sequences, with around 28% occurring only once. The specimen was PBMCs or a T cell subset sorted from them (not recorded which). The receptor set was obtained from an adult woman who had mild COVID-19 (a few samples of this study predate the infection). Cell type and time point are not known.

This rearrangement joins TRBV20-1 to TRBJ2-1; 12 bases map to TRBD2. The CDR3 consists of 14 residues. V dropped 5 bases and J dropped 9; count of bases not matched to a gene: 8. From germline, CDR1 is DFQATT and CDR2 SNEGSKA (reference sequence). CDR3 region: CSAPRLAGASEQFF. In DNA form, the CDR3 reads TGCAGTGCTCCACGACTAGCGGGAGCGAGTGAGCAGTTCTTC.

This chain uses TRBV11-3 with TRBJ2-1; a possible D gene is TRBD2 (5 bases). Per germline, CDR1 SGHNT and CDR2 YENEEA. The CDR3 is 12 residues long. V dropped 5 bases and J dropped 8 bases, with 10 bases sitting between them. The CDR3 sequence is CASSQTRHEQFF. Written as DNA, the CDR3 is TGTGCCAGCAGCCAAACTAGACATGAGCAGTTCTTC.

This clonotype was seen a handful of times. V gene TRBV4-3 combines with J gene TRBJ2-2; 7 bases line up with TRBD2. Losses at the gene ends were 0 bases for V and 5 bases for J; bases not matched to a gene: 12. The CDR3 is made up of 18 amino acids. Germline V CDR1 and CDR2: LGHNA, YSLEER. CDR3 in DNA: TGCGCCAGCAGCCAAGATCGTCTAGGGAGGGGCCAGACCGGGGAGCTGTTTTTT. Encoded protein: CASSQDRLGRGQTGELFF.

The chain uses TRBV12-3 or TRBV12-4 and TRBJ1-5; 8 nucleotides match TRBD1. The CDR3 consists of 15 residues. V lost 2 bases and J lost 7; bases outside the gene matches: 7. CDR3 bases: TGTGCCAGCAGTTTATCATCAGGGGGCTGGCAGCCCCAGCATTTT. Translating gives CASSLSSGGWQPQHF.

The rearrangement joins TRBV24-1 to TRBJ2-1; weak D call: TRBD1 (6 bases). V dropped 4 bases and J dropped 2 bases, with 14 bases sitting between them. The CDR3 covers 16 residues. CDR1 and CDR2 from the germline V gene are KGHDR and SFDVKD. The CDR3 DNA reads as TGTGCCACCAGTGACCGGACAGTGGAGGCCTACAATGAGCAGTTCTTC. Protein sequence: CATSDRTVEAYNEQFF.

The V and J genes are TRBV12-3 or TRBV12-4 and TRBJ1-3; TRBD1 is a possible D gene (5 bases). V was shortened by 2 bases and J by 0 bases, with 8 bases between the two germline ends. The CDR3 sequence is 15 residues long. CDR3 sequence (DNA): TGTGCCAGCAGTTTACCCGGGGGCTCTGGAAACACCATATATTTT. This codes for CASSLPGGSGNTIYF.

Relative to its sample, this clonotype is medium-sized. CDR3 nucleotides: TGCAGTGCGGGTGGACTATCCTACAATGAGCAGTTCTTC. This translates into CSAGGLSYNEQFF. V gene TRBV20-1 combines with J gene TRBJ2-1, with D possibly TRBD2 on 6 matching bases. Germline CDR1 DFQATT, CDR2 SNEGSKA (reference sequence). Trimming removed 6 bases at V and 1 base at J, with 10 bases between. CDR3 length: 13 residues.